This TCR beta chain stems from a study of beta chain features in type 1 diabetes. Broader study findings: Cells carrying high TCR expression could end up over-represented when cDNA is sequenced. A definitive answer on HLA type influencing TCRB rearrangement was not reached here.

This CDR3 spans 15 amino acids. V trimming: 5 bases; J trimming: 2 bases; junction bases outside the gene matches: 2. Germline-derived CDR1 and CDR2 are ENHRY and SYGVKD. What was sequenced were expressed TCRB transcripts, since all of the isolated RNA had been reverse transcribed. Clones were sequenced by immunoSEQ multiplex PCR, and TCRdb holds only the in-frame ones, with some missing. The repertoire includes hundreds of thousands of clones, 14% of them detected once, and roughly 7% sits in the top ten. In regard to this clone: Its cognate antigen is unknown.

The sequence came from a man younger than 45 in good health. Specimen: central memory CD4+ T cells from blood. The chain employs TRBV10-3 and TRBJ2-1; 11 nucleotides line up with TRBD2. The CDR3 DNA reads TGTGCCATCAGTCCGACTAGCGGGGCCTACAATGAGCAGTTCTTC. It specifies CAISPTSGAYNEQFF.